The rows below give T cell receptor beta chains drawn from one sample of a study of T cell repertoires in cytomegalovirus infection. One entry per CDR3 protein, called by TCRdb with MiXCR from the reads. The table shows approximately 700,000 distinct CDR3 sequences, with approximately 34% occurring only once. Sequencing was performed on PBMCs. The receptors stem from a human donor in good health (CMV status not recorded). Some clones in this sample may be carry-over from other donors' samples. Both conserved end residues are part of each CDR3. The D gene is left open where the match is weak. Only some rows state a clone size, as once, few, many or a class for expanded clones.

TGTGCCAGCAGCCCCCGGGACCGCGGTAGGTTAGAGCAGTTCTTC,CASSPRDRGRLEQFF,NA,few,TRBJ2-1,TRBV28
TGTGCCAGCAGCAACCAGTTTCGGTCTCAGTACGAGCCGTACTTC,CASSNQFRSQYEPYF,NA,NA,TRBJ2-7,TRBV7-9
TGCAGTGCTGCTAAGAGAGAGGGGGAGACCCAGTACTTC,CSAAKREGETQYF,NA,NA,TRBJ2-5,TRBV20-1
TGTGCCAGCAGCTGGTCCCACCTGGGGGAAGCTTTCTTT,CASSWSHLGEAFF,NA,few,TRBJ1-1,TRBV7-2
TGCAGTGCTCCCCATAGGGCGTCGAGCACAGATACGCAGTATTTT,CSAPHRASSTDTQYF,NA,NA,TRBJ2-3,TRBV20-1
TGCGCCAGCAGCTTAAGACTAGCGGGGGGGGACACCGGGGAGCTGTTTTTT,CASSLRLAGGDTGELFF,TRBD2,NA,TRBJ2-2,TRBV4-1
TGTGCCAGTAGCGGGCGCCCGGGACAGGTCTACAATGAGCAGTTCTTC,CASSGRPGQVYNEQFF,TRBD1,few,TRBJ2-1,TRBV19
TGTGCCAGCAGCTGGGAGGAGGGATCCTACAATGAGCAGTTCTTC,CASSWEEGSYNEQFF,NA,NA,TRBJ2-1,TRBV5-4
TGTGCCAGCAGTACCCATCAGGGGTACGCCGGGGAGCTGTTTTTT,CASSTHQGYAGELFF,NA,NA,TRBJ2-2,TRBV12-3/TRBV12-4
TGTGCCAGCAGTTTCACAGGGGCGACCTACGAGCAGTACTTC,CASSFTGATYEQYF,TRBD1,few,TRBJ2-7,TRBV28
TGTGCCAGCAGTTTAGCGGCCAATAACTATGGCTACACCTTC,CASSLAANNYGYTF,NA,NA,TRBJ1-2,TRBV12-3/TRBV12-4
TGTGCCAGCAGTCCACCGGGGCGGGTGAACACTGAAGCTTTCTTT,CASSPPGRVNTEAFF,NA,NA,TRBJ1-1,TRBV28
TGCGCCAGCAGCTTGGCTTCGGGACAGTTCAACTATGGCTACACCTTC,CASSLASGQFNYGYTF,TRBD1,few,TRBJ1-2,TRBV5-1
TGTGCCAGCAGTTTAAGGTCCGGACAGGGCAGCAATCAGCCCCAGCATTTT,CASSLRSGQGSNQPQHF,TRBD1,NA,TRBJ1-5,TRBV28
TGTGCCAGCAGCGTAGGGCAGGGGAGGACCGGGGAGCTGTTTTTT,CASSVGQGRTGELFF,NA,few,TRBJ2-2,TRBV9
TGTGCCAGCATGAGCAGGGGCGATGGCTACACCTTC,CASMSRGDGYTF,NA,few,TRBJ1-2,TRBV27
TGCGCCAGCAGCGACGGCAGCAGGGGTGAAGAGACCCAGTACTTC,CASSDGSRGEETQYF,NA,NA,TRBJ2-5,TRBV5-1
TGTGCCAGCAGCTCGCCGAGACGACTAGCGGGAGGGTCCTACGAGCAGTACTTC,CASSSPRRLAGGSYEQYF,TRBD2,few,TRBJ2-7,TRBV28
TGTGCCAGCAGTTTCCCCGGGAGTGAGCAGTTCTTC,CASSFPGSEQFF,NA,NA,TRBJ2-1,TRBV12-3/TRBV12-4
TGTGCCAGCAGCCAAGAAATCGACAGCTACGAGCAGTACTTC,CASSQEIDSYEQYF,NA,NA,TRBJ2-7,TRBV4-2
TGCAGTGCTAGTAAGGTGGGACAGTCGATTTACACTGAAGCTTTCTTT,CSASKVGQSIYTEAFF,TRBD1,few,TRBJ1-1,TRBV20-1
TGTGCCAGCAGCGCTGCCTCGGGCTACTCTGGGGCCAACGTCCTGACTTTC,CASSAASGYSGANVLTF,NA,few,TRBJ2-6,TRBV7-6
TGTGCCAGCAGCGGTCAGGGTTCTGCTTTAGAGACCCAGTACTTC,CASSGQGSALETQYF,NA,few,TRBJ2-5,TRBV28
TGTGCCAGCAGTGTGACAGCTAACTATGGCTACAACTTC,CASSVTANYGYNF,NA,NA,TRBJ1-2,TRBV12-3/TRBV12-4
TGTGCCAGCAGCACATCCGGGACAGGGGATGAAAAACTGTTTTTT,CASSTSGTGDEKLFF,TRBD1,NA,TRBJ1-4,TRBV2
TGTGCCAGCAGCCCCCCGGCAGGAGCAAATGAAAAACTGTTTTTT,CASSPPAGANEKLFF,NA,few,TRBJ1-4,TRBV28
TGTGCCACCAGCAGAGATGTAGGGGGCAATGAGCAGTTCTTC,CATSRDVGGNEQFF,NA,NA,TRBJ2-1,TRBV15
TGCAGCGTTGTTCCGCAAAACCGTTACGAGCAGTACTTC,CSVVPQNRYEQYF,NA,NA,TRBJ2-7,TRBV29-1
TGTGCCAGCAGCTCCGAGGGCTTGCCAGAGACCCAGTACTTC,CASSSEGLPETQYF,NA,few,TRBJ2-5,TRBV6-1
TGTGCCAGTAGTATGTCCTTAGGCAGGGCGAATCAGCCCCAGCATTTT,CASSMSLGRANQPQHF,NA,once,TRBJ1-5,TRBV19
TGTGCCAGCAGCTTACGACTAGCGGGAGGGAACACAGATACGCAGTATTTT,CASSLRLAGGNTDTQYF,TRBD2,few,TRBJ2-3,TRBV11-2
TGCGCCAGCACGGATAGCGGGTCCGCGCAGTTCTTC,CASTDSGSAQFF,TRBD2,NA,TRBJ2-1,TRBV5-1
TGCAGTGCTGACAGGGGGTACGAGCAGTACTTC,CSADRGYEQYF,TRBD1,NA,TRBJ2-7,TRBV20-1
TGTGCCAGCAGTTTAACGGGACTAGCTACGGGGGAGCAGTTCTTC,CASSLTGLATGEQFF,TRBD2,few,TRBJ2-1,TRBV12-3/TRBV12-4
TGTGCCATCAGGCCTGGACAGGGTGACAGTAACACCATATATTTT,CAIRPGQGDSNTIYF,TRBD1,few,TRBJ1-3,TRBV10-3
TGTGCCAGCAGCTTAGCTGGGAGGGGAATTAATGAAAAACTGTTTTTT,CASSLAGRGINEKLFF,NA,many,TRBJ1-4,TRBV7-2
TGTGCCAGCAGTGAAGCGAGGGGCAGAAGATCCACAGATACGCAGTATTTT,CASSEARGRRSTDTQYF,NA,NA,TRBJ2-3,TRBV6-1